This is a list of T cell receptor beta chains from one sample in a study of human T cells and chemical hapten exposure. TCRdb used MiXCR to reprocess the RACE reads, holding one entry per CDR3 protein. The table shows around 250,000 distinct CDR3 sequences, with 7.5% to 9% occurring only once. Sample: whole blood, taken in connection with sensitization to the hapten diphenylcyclopropenone (DPC). The receptors were sampled from a woman aged 40 to 50 with alopecia areata. Some clones in this sample may be carry-over from other donors' samples. Each CDR3 is given with its conserved first and last residue. A D gene is named only where the DNA matches it firmly. Only part of the rows carry a size: once, few, many, or a class if the clone is expanded.

v_gene: TRBV5-1; d_gene: TRBD1; abundance: few; j_gene: TRBJ2-7; CDR3nt: TGCGCCAGCAGCGTCCGGACAGGGCTTACCTACGAGCAGTACTTC; CDR3aa: CASSVRTGLTYEQYF
v_gene: TRBV5-1; d_gene: -; abundance: -; j_gene: TRBJ1-1; CDR3nt: TGCGCCAGCAGCCCAGGGATCAATTGGTATGGCACTGAAGCTTTCTTT; CDR3aa: CASSPGINWYGTEAFF
v_gene: TRBV6-2/TRBV6-3; d_gene: -; abundance: -; j_gene: TRBJ2-3; CDR3nt: TGTGCCAGCAGCCGTTTCGGTACAGATACGCAGTATTTT; CDR3aa: CASSRFGTDTQYF
v_gene: TRBV6-2/TRBV6-3; d_gene: -; abundance: few; j_gene: TRBJ1-1; CDR3nt: TGTGCCAGCAGTTACACCCCGACAGTCGAAGCTTTCTTT; CDR3aa: CASSYTPTVEAFF
v_gene: TRBV9; d_gene: -; abundance: few; j_gene: TRBJ2-4; CDR3nt: TGTGCCAGCAGCGTAGCCCAGGACAGTCCCAATGCGGGGCACATTCAGTACTTC; CDR3aa: CASSVAQDSPNAGHIQYF
v_gene: TRBV28; d_gene: TRBD1; abundance: many; j_gene: TRBJ1-2; CDR3nt: TGTGCCAGCAGTACGACGGACAGGGACTACACCTTC; CDR3aa: CASSTTDRDYTF
v_gene: TRBV5-6; d_gene: -; abundance: few; j_gene: TRBJ2-3; CDR3nt: TGTGCCAGCAGCCCGGAGACACGTAGCACAGATACGCAGTATTTT; CDR3aa: CASSPETRSTDTQYF
v_gene: TRBV5-8; d_gene: -; abundance: -; j_gene: TRBJ2-3; CDR3nt: TGTGCCAGCAGCGGTACGGGGTTTAGCACAGATACGCAGTATTTT; CDR3aa: CASSGTGFSTDTQYF
v_gene: TRBV12-3/TRBV12-4; d_gene: TRBD1; abundance: -; j_gene: TRBJ2-5; CDR3nt: TGTGCCAGCAGTCCCCAAGGGACAGGTAGAGAGACCCAGTACTTC; CDR3aa: CASSPQGTGRETQYF
v_gene: TRBV9; d_gene: -; abundance: -; j_gene: TRBJ2-7; CDR3nt: TGTGCCAGCAGCGTAAACGACCAAGCAAAGCAGTACTTC; CDR3aa: CASSVNDQAKQYF
v_gene: TRBV12-3/TRBV12-4; d_gene: -; abundance: -; j_gene: TRBJ2-7; CDR3nt: TGTGCCAGCAGTTTTGCCAGCTCCTACGAGCAGTACTTC; CDR3aa: CASSFASSYEQYF
v_gene: TRBV12-3/TRBV12-4; d_gene: -; abundance: many; j_gene: TRBJ1-5; CDR3nt: TGTGCCAGCAGTGCAGATAGCAATCAGCCCCAGCATTTT; CDR3aa: CASSADSNQPQHF
v_gene: TRBV2; d_gene: TRBD2; abundance: many; j_gene: TRBJ2-5; CDR3nt: TGTGCCAGCAGTGCTCTAGCGGGGCTCCAAGAGACCCAGTACTTC; CDR3aa: CASSALAGLQETQYF
v_gene: TRBV5-1; d_gene: -; abundance: many; j_gene: TRBJ2-7; CDR3nt: TGCGCCAGCAGCTCGGGGGTCAACGAGCAGTACTTC; CDR3aa: CASSSGVNEQYF
v_gene: TRBV7-8; d_gene: TRBD1; abundance: few; j_gene: TRBJ1-2; CDR3nt: TGTGCCAGCAGCCGAATGGGACAGGCGGAATCCTATGGCTACACCTTC; CDR3aa: CASSRMGQAESYGYTF
v_gene: TRBV6-2/TRBV6-3; d_gene: TRBD2; abundance: -; j_gene: TRBJ2-7; CDR3nt: TGTGCCAGCAGCCGTTCGAAGGCGGGAGCCCACGAGCAGTACTTC; CDR3aa: CASSRSKAGAHEQYF
v_gene: TRBV11-2; d_gene: TRBD2; abundance: many; j_gene: TRBJ2-1; CDR3nt: TGTGCCAGCAGCTTAGAGGGGAGCGGGAGGCAGTTCTTC; CDR3aa: CASSLEGSGRQFF
v_gene: TRBV28; d_gene: -; abundance: few; j_gene: TRBJ2-7; CDR3nt: TGTGCCAGCAGTTCCTTAACAGGGAAAAGCGGATACGAGCAGTACTTC; CDR3aa: CASSSLTGKSGYEQYF
v_gene: TRBV24-1; d_gene: -; abundance: -; j_gene: TRBJ1-5; CDR3nt: TGTGCCACCAGTGAGGCAGGGTATCAGCCCCAGCATTTT; CDR3aa: CATSEAGYQPQHF
v_gene: TRBV5-6; d_gene: TRBD1; abundance: few; j_gene: TRBJ2-1; CDR3nt: TGTGCCAGCAGCTTCGGCCAGGGGGCTTGGAATGAGCAGTTCTTC; CDR3aa: CASSFGQGAWNEQFF
v_gene: TRBV12-3/TRBV12-4; d_gene: -; abundance: -; j_gene: TRBJ2-3; CDR3nt: TGTGCCAGCAGTTTATTGTCGGGAGATACGCAGTATTTT; CDR3aa: CASSLLSGDTQYF
v_gene: TRBV5-4; d_gene: -; abundance: -; j_gene: TRBJ2-7; CDR3nt: TGTGCCAGCAGCTTACTAGAAAACGAGCAGTACTTC; CDR3aa: CASSLLENEQYF
v_gene: TRBV24-1; d_gene: -; abundance: many; j_gene: TRBJ2-2; CDR3nt: TGTGCCACCAGTCGTGGGCAGAACACCGGGGAGCTGTTTTTT; CDR3aa: CATSRGQNTGELFF
v_gene: TRBV9; d_gene: -; abundance: few; j_gene: TRBJ1-1; CDR3nt: TGTGCCAGCAGCGCTGAACAGATCACTGAAGCTTTCTTT; CDR3aa: CASSAEQITEAFF
v_gene: TRBV20-1; d_gene: -; abundance: -; j_gene: TRBJ2-3; CDR3nt: TGCAGTGCGATCCGGGACCGTAGCGCAGATACGCAGTATTTT; CDR3aa: CSAIRDRSADTQYF
v_gene: TRBV27; d_gene: TRBD2; abundance: few; j_gene: TRBJ2-1; CDR3nt: TGTGCCAGCAGTTTAGAACTAGCGGGGCCCTACAATGAGCAGTTCTTC; CDR3aa: CASSLELAGPYNEQFF
v_gene: TRBV12-3/TRBV12-4; d_gene: -; abundance: -; j_gene: TRBJ2-3; CDR3nt: TGTGCCAGCAGTTCGGAGCGGGCAACGGATACGCAGTATTTT; CDR3aa: CASSSERATDTQYF
v_gene: TRBV12-3/TRBV12-4; d_gene: -; abundance: -; j_gene: TRBJ2-1; CDR3nt: TGTGCCAGCAGCCCTATGGGACGTGGTGAGCAGTTCTTC; CDR3aa: CASSPMGRGEQFF
v_gene: TRBV7-8; d_gene: TRBD2; abundance: many; j_gene: TRBJ2-5; CDR3nt: TGTGCCAGCAGCTTAGCGCGATTCGGGAGGCCGGAGACCCAGTACTTC; CDR3aa: CASSLARFGRPETQYF
v_gene: TRBV28; d_gene: -; abundance: many; j_gene: TRBJ2-6; CDR3nt: TGTGCCAGCATCCAAGCAGGGGCTGGGGCCAACGTCCTGACTTTC; CDR3aa: CASIQAGAGANVLTF
v_gene: TRBV24-1; d_gene: -; abundance: few; j_gene: TRBJ1-5; CDR3nt: TGTGCCACCGCTGACAGTGCGGGTCAGCCCCAGCATTTT; CDR3aa: CATADSAGQPQHF
v_gene: TRBV12-3/TRBV12-4; d_gene: TRBD1; abundance: -; j_gene: TRBJ1-3; CDR3nt: TGTGCCAGCAGACAGACAGGGGGCTTTGGAAACACCATATATTTT; CDR3aa: CASRQTGGFGNTIYF
v_gene: TRBV5-4; d_gene: -; abundance: many; j_gene: TRBJ2-7; CDR3nt: TGTGCCAGCAGCTGGGGCTACGAGCAGTACTTC; CDR3aa: CASSWGYEQYF
v_gene: TRBV5-4; d_gene: -; abundance: few; j_gene: TRBJ2-7; CDR3nt: TGTGCCAGCAGCCCGGACCCATCCTACGAGCAGTACTTC; CDR3aa: CASSPDPSYEQYF
v_gene: TRBV6-1; d_gene: -; abundance: few; j_gene: TRBJ1-1; CDR3nt: TGTGCCAGCAAGCCCGGGGTGTACACTGAAGCTTTCTTT; CDR3aa: CASKPGVYTEAFF
v_gene: TRBV12-3/TRBV12-4; d_gene: TRBD2; abundance: few; j_gene: TRBJ2-5; CDR3nt: TGTGCCAGCAGTCCTTTAGGACTAGCGGGAGGAGGAGAGACCCAGTACTTC; CDR3aa: CASSPLGLAGGGETQYF
v_gene: TRBV10-3; d_gene: -; abundance: many; j_gene: TRBJ2-1; CDR3nt: TGTGCCATCAGTGAGTCTAGATATGAGCAGTTCTTC; CDR3aa: CAISESRYEQFF
v_gene: TRBV5-1; d_gene: TRBD1; abundance: few; j_gene: TRBJ1-4; CDR3nt: TGCGCCAGCAGCCGGCGGGACAGGGGAGCCCCAACTAATGAAAAACTGTTTTTT; CDR3aa: CASSRRDRGAPTNEKLFF
v_gene: TRBV6-2/TRBV6-3; d_gene: TRBD1; abundance: -; j_gene: TRBJ2-3; CDR3nt: TGTGCCAGCAGTCGTTTTCGGACAGGGTGGGCAGATACGCAGTATTTT; CDR3aa: CASSRFRTGWADTQYF
v_gene: TRBV10-3; d_gene: -; abundance: few; j_gene: TRBJ1-3; CDR3nt: TGTGCCATCGGGTCAGGGAAGACTGCTGGAAACACCATATATTTT; CDR3aa: CAIGSGKTAGNTIYF
v_gene: TRBV6-5; d_gene: -; abundance: few; j_gene: TRBJ1-2; CDR3nt: TGTGCCAGCAGTCAGTCCCCAGCTCGGGGCTATACAAAATATGGCTACACCTTC; CDR3aa: CASSQSPARGYTKYGYTF
v_gene: TRBV25-1; d_gene: -; abundance: -; j_gene: TRBJ2-1; CDR3nt: TGTGCCAGCAGTGGCCCGAAGCAGTTCTTC; CDR3aa: CASSGPKQFF
v_gene: TRBV6-2/TRBV6-3; d_gene: TRBD1; abundance: many; j_gene: TRBJ2-1; CDR3nt: TGTGCCAGCAGGGACAGGCGGAGCTCCTACAATGAGCAGTTCTTC; CDR3aa: CASRDRRSSYNEQFF
v_gene: TRBV29-1; d_gene: -; abundance: -; j_gene: TRBJ1-1; CDR3nt: TGCAGCGCTTGTGCGGCAGAGAACACTGAAGCTTTCTTT; CDR3aa: CSACAAENTEAFF
v_gene: TRBV2; d_gene: -; abundance: many; j_gene: TRBJ2-3; CDR3nt: TGTGCCAGCCGGCTATCGGGGGATACGCAGTATTTT; CDR3aa: CASRLSGDTQYF
v_gene: TRBV9; d_gene: -; abundance: -; j_gene: TRBJ1-1; CDR3nt: TGTGCCAGCAGCAGAGCAGAGAACACTGAAGCTTTCTTT; CDR3aa: CASSRAENTEAFF
v_gene: TRBV10-3; d_gene: -; abundance: -; j_gene: TRBJ1-3; CDR3nt: TGTGCCATCAGGCCTGACTCTGGAAACACCATATATTTT; CDR3aa: CAIRPDSGNTIYF
v_gene: TRBV4-2; d_gene: -; abundance: -; j_gene: TRBJ2-3; CDR3nt: TGTGCCAGCAGCCAAGATAAGCGGCGCACAGATACGCAGTATTTT; CDR3aa: CASSQDKRRTDTQYF
v_gene: TRBV2; d_gene: -; abundance: few; j_gene: TRBJ2-1; CDR3nt: TGTGCCAGCGGTCCCGGGACTCCCTCCTACAATGAGCAGTTCTTC; CDR3aa: CASGPGTPSYNEQFF
v_gene: TRBV6-6; d_gene: -; abundance: few; j_gene: TRBJ2-6; CDR3nt: TGTGCCAGCAGTCCCGATGGGGCCAACGTCCTGACTTTC; CDR3aa: CASSPDGANVLTF
v_gene: TRBV25-1; d_gene: TRBD1; abundance: few; j_gene: TRBJ2-3; CDR3nt: TGTGCCAGCAGTGAAGACAGGGAACGGCTTGGTACAGATACGCAGTATTTT; CDR3aa: CASSEDRERLGTDTQYF
v_gene: TRBV29-1; d_gene: -; abundance: -; j_gene: TRBJ2-2; CDR3nt: TGCAGCGCGGGACACTCCACCGGGGAGCTGTTTTTT; CDR3aa: CSAGHSTGELFF